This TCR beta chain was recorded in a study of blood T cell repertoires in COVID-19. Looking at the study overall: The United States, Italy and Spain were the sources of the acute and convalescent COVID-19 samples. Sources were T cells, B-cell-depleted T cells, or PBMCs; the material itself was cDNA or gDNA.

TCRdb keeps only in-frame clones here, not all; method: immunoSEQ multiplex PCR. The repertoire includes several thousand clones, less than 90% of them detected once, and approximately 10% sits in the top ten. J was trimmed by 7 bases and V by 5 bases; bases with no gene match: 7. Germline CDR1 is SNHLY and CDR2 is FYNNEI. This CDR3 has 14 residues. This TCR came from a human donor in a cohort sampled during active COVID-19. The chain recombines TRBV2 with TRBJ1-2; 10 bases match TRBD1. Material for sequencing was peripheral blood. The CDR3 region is CASSTGTGVSGYTF. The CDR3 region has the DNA TGTGCCAGCAGTACCGGGACAGGGGTATCTGGCTACACCTTC.